This T cell receptor beta chain was sequenced for a study of blood T cell repertoires in COVID-19 (dated by TCRdb to the early 2020s). About the investigation overall: Samples from collaborators originated in the United States, Italy and Spain and spanned both the acute and convalescent phases of COVID-19. The dataset comprised deeply sampled blood TCRbeta repertoires from subjects exposed to, actively infected with, or recovered from COVID-19. Samples came from the ongoing ImmuneRACE study (first 160 participants) plus 1,254 subjects from 6 global collaborators. A freely available public database, intended as a resource for researchers studying the immune response to SARS-CoV-2, is where the repertoires were released. The material from the prospective study consisted of cDNA or gDNA derived from T cells, B-cell-depleted T cells, or PBMCs. Where available, HLA class I and class II types were obtained from metadata supplied by the sample provider rather than from assay-based typing. A de-identified subject ID, COVID-19 status, age in years and sex were almost always included in the sample metadata.

Whole blood was collected in K2EDTA tubes by collaborating institutions according to the institutions' own protocols. For TCRbeta analysis, collaborator samples were shipped as frozen whole blood, as isolated PBMCs, or as DNA extracted from either sample type. The immunoSEQ Assay, a bias-controlled multiplex PCR, was used to amplify TCRbeta CDR3 regions from genomic DNA. The authors processed their data as follows. Nucleated cell counts per sample were estimated from amplification of reference gene primers within the assay. To quantify the absolute abundance of each unique TCRbeta CDR3 rearrangement, sequence reads were collapsed and filtered. Productive Simpson clonality was computed per sample as the square root of Simpson's diversity index over productive rearrangements. The immuneACCESS repertoire file appears here via TCRdb, limited to in-frame rearrangements. These files lack a portion of the clones; in checked studies, under half of the deficit traces to unresolved V genes, and the cause of the others is not known. D and trimming come from the DNA, and the V and J calls and clone size come from that table. The sample records around 190,000 clones, roughly 88% of which are singletons. The ten largest clones represent around 13% of the sample.

Study-wide findings and limitations: How much clinical and demographic metadata was included differed by source and by participant, and the metadata was provided uncurated.

With respect to this clone: The clone's antigen remains unknown. No much larger clone is present one base from it, and per-base qualities are unavailable.

This clonotype was obtained from a human donor in a cohort sampled during active COVID-19. Sequenced input: peripheral blood.

The sequenced DNA: TGTGCCAGCAGCTCCCCAAAAGCGGGAACCCACGAGCAGTACTTC. Its protein product is CASSSPKAGTHEQYF. The rearranged segments are TRBV11-3 and TRBJ2-7; 7 bases in the middle match TRBD2. Its CDR3 holds 15 amino acids, cysteine through phenylalanine. The retained sequence is limited to the CDR3, 45 bases, with the frame set at the first base. Per the germline V gene, SGHNT is the CDR1 and YENEEA is the CDR2. From V the trimming removes 4 bases and from J it removes 5 bases, while the gene matches leave 11 bases of the junction unaccounted for.